This T cell receptor beta chain was identified in a study of CXCR3-negative and CXCR3-positive naive CD8 T cells. Study-wide findings and caveats: Compared with CXCR3-negative naive cells, CXCR3-positive naive cells showed more hydrophobic TRB CDR3s. High diversity, comparable across both naive subsets, contrasted with much lower diversity in memory CD8+ cells.

Each TRB cDNA library was prepared by 5' RACE (with UMI labels). TCRdb reprocessed the 5' RACE reads; each CDR3 protein has one entry and no DNA is given. In total, the table holds roughly 63,000 distinct CDR3 sequences. By phenotype, naive CD8+ T cells were CD45RO-CCR7+CD27+CD95-. With respect to this clonotype: Its cognate antigen is unknown.

Germline lookup yields CDR1 ENHRY and CDR2 SYGVKD. The CDR3 has 13 amino acids. The receptor's source is a human donor in good health. Some clones in this sample may be carry-over from other donors' samples. Sequencing was carried out using naive CXCR3+ CD8+ T cells from blood. Subset defined: CD45RO-CCR7+CD27+CD95- naive CD8+ T cells expressing CXCR3 (TNR3+). The rearrangement uses TRBV10-3 and TRBJ2-1; TCRdb picks TRBD2, but there is no DNA to check that call. The CDR3 here is CASGGLVGYEQFF.